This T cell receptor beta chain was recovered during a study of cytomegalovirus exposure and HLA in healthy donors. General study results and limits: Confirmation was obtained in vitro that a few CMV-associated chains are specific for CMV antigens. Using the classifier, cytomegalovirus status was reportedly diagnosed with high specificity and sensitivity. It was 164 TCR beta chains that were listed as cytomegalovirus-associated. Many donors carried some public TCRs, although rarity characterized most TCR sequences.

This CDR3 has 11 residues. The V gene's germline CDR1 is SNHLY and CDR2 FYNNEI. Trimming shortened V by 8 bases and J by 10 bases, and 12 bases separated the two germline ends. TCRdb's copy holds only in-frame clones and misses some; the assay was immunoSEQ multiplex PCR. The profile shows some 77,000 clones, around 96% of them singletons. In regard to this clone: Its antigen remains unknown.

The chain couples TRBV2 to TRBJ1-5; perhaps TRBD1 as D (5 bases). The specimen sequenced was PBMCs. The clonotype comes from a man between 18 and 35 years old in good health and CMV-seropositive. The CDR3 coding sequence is TGTGCCAGCGGGGCGGTTTATCCCCAGCATTTT. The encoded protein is CASGAVYPQHF. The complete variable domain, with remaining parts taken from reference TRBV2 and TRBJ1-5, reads EPEVTQTPSHQVTQMGQEVILRCVPISNHLYFYWYRQILGQKVEFLVSFYNNEISEKSEIFDDQFSVERPDGSNFTLKIRSTKLEDSAMYFCASGAVYPQHFGDGTRLSIL.